Sequencing of this TCR beta chain was carried out in a study of T cell repertoires in cytomegalovirus infection. About the study: Well-studied HLA-B-restricted CMV epitopes were used in the study alongside recently identified HLA-C-restricted ones. Shared public TCR beta signatures pointed to both CMV infection and a matching HLA type. Findings and limits, study-wide: The response measured ex vivo was dominated by TCR beta clonotypes (HLA-C-restricted and CMV-specific). Totalled public TCR beta family frequency picked out people who carried CMV plus the relevant HLA.

Losses at the gene ends were 2 bases for V and 6 bases for J; bases not matched to a gene: 9. This CDR3 spans 15 amino acids. From germline, CDR1 is MNHEY and CDR2 SVGAGI. Note on this clonotype: Antigen unknown.

TCRdb ran MiXCR on the reads and lists one entry per CDR3 protein. The sample lists about 34,000 distinct CDR3 sequences; approximately 52% were seen once. This TCR was recovered from a human donor in good health (CMV status not recorded). Some clones in this sample may be carry-over from other donors' samples. V gene TRBV6-5 combines with J gene TRBJ2-7; TRBD2 agrees at 8 bases. The starting material was CD8+ T cells from cultured PBMCs, obtained from culture after CMV antigen stimulation. CDR3 protein: CASSYELGLAGEQYF. In DNA, the CDR3 is TGTGCCAGCAGTTACGAGTTGGGGCTAGCGGGCGAGCAGTACTTC.